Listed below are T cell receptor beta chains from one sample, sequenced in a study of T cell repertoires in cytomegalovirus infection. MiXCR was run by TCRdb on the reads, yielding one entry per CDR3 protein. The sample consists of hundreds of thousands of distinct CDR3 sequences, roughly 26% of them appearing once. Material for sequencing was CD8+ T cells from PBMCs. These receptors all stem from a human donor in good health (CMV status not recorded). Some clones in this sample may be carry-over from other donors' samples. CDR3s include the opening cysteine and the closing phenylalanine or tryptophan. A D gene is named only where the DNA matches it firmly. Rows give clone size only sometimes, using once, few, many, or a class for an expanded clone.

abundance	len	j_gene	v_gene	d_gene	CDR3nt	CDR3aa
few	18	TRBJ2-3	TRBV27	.	TGTGCCAGCAGTTTTAATGGGGCTGGAGGGATCAGCACAGATACGCAGTATTTT	CASSFNGAGGISTDTQYF
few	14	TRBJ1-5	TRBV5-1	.	TGCGCCAGCAGCTTGGGACCTCCGGAACAGCCCCAGCATTTT	CASSLGPPEQPQHF
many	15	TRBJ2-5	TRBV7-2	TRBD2	TGTGCCAGCAGCCCCGGACTAGCGGGGAAGGAGACCCAGTACTTC	CASSPGLAGKETQYF
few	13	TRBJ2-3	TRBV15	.	TGTGCCACCAGCAGAGGGGGCGCGGATACGCAGTATTTT	CATSRGGADTQYF
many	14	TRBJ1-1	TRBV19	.	TGTGCCAGTAGTATAGGTCCCGAGAACACTGAAGCTTTCTTT	CASSIGPENTEAFF
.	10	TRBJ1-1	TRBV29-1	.	TGCAGCGTTAGGGACGCTGAAGCTTTCTTT	CSVRDAEAFF
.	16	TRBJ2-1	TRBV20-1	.	TGCAGTGCCCCCCCCGGGGACCGAAGCTCCTACAATGAGCAGTTCTTC	CSAPPGDRSSYNEQFF
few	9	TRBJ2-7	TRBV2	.	TGTGCCAGCAGTGACGGAGAGTACTTC	CASSDGEYF
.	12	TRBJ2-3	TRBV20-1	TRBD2	TGCACCCCGCGGGGGGCGGCAGATACGCAGTATTTT	CTPRGAADTQYF
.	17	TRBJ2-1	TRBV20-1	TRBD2	TGCAGTGCTAGCCCTATAGCGGGGGGGCTCTCCTACAATGAGCAGTTCTTC	CSASPIAGGLSYNEQFF
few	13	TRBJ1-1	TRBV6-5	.	TGTGCCACCAAGGTGGAGGCACACACTGAAGCTTTCTTT	CATKVEAHTEAFF